The entry below gives a single T cell receptor (beta chain) sequence along with its context. Its antigen is currently unknown. TCRdb analysed the 5' RACE reads with MiXCR anew, one entry per CDR3 protein. The top ten hold 0.89% of the sample, which has 350,000 to 550,000 distinct CDR3 sequences, roughly 26% seen once. The data derive from a study of CD8 T cells in ankylosing spondylitis. General study findings and limits: Enrichment of disease-linked clones was reportedly significant in matched ankylosing spondylitis synovial fluid. A CD8+ phenotype characterized the disease-linked clones, which were relatively rare in peripheral blood. What seemed typical of ankylosing spondylitis blood was a TCR beta motif built from 7 or 8 highly homologous variants.

Trimming removed 3 bases at V and 6 bases at J, with 18 bases between. The CDR3 length is 16 residues. Germline V gene data show CDR1 as KGHSH and CDR2 as LQKENI. J is TRBJ2-1 and V is TRBV18; weak D call: TRBD2 (5 bases). Sequencing was done on a sample of blood, either unsorted or a sorted T cell fraction (not recorded which). This clonotype was obtained from a male donor with ankylosing spondylitis. The CDR3 spells CASSPPVGAVTNEQFF. Here the CDR3 DNA reads TGTGCCAGCTCACCCCCGGTGGGAGCGGTTACCAATGAGCAGTTCTTC.